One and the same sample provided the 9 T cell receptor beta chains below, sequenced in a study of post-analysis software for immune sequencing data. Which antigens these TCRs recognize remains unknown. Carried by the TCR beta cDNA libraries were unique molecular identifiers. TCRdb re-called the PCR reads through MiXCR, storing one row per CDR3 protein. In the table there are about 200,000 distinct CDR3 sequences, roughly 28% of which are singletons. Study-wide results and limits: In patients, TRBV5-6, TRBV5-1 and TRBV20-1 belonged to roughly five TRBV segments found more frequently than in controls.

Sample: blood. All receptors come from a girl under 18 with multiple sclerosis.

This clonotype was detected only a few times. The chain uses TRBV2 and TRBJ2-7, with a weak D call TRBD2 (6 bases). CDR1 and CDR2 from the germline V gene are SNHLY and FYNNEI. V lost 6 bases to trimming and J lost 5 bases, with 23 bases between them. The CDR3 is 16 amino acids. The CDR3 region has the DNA TGTGCCAGCAGGGAGGTTGGGGCGGGAAATCCCCACGAGCAGTACTTC. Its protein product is CASREVGAGNPHEQYF.

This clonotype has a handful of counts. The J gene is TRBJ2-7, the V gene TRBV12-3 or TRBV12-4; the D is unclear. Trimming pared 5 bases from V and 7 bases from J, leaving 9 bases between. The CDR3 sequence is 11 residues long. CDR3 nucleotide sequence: TGTGCCAGCAGTCCTGCTGAAGAGCAGTACTTC. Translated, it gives CASSPAEEQYF.

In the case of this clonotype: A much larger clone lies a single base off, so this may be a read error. The CDR3 bases are TGCGCCAGCAGCTTGCGGCTAGAGACTAGGACCTACGAGCAGTACTTC. It yields the protein CASSLRLETRTYEQYF. The chain is built from TRBV5-1 and TRBJ2-7, with D perhaps matching TRBD2 (6 bases). The CDR3 runs 16 residues. V dropped 1 base and J dropped 2 bases, with 16 bases sitting between them. Germline V CDR1 and CDR2: SGHRS, YFSETQ. The full variable domain, rest sourced from reference TRBV5-1 and TRBJ2-7, is KAGVTQTPRYLIKTRGQQVTLSCSPISGHRSVSWYQQTPGQGLQFLFEYFSETQRNKGNFPGRFSGRQFSNSRSEMNVSTLELGDSALYLCASSLRLETRTYEQYFGPGTRLTVT.

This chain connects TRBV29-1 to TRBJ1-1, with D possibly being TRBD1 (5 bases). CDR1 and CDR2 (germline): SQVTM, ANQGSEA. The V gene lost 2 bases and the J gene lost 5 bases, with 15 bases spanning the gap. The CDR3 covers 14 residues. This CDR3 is CSVEFGTGDTEAFF. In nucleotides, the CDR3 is TGCAGCGTTGAATTCGGGACGGGGGATACTGAAGCTTTCTTT.

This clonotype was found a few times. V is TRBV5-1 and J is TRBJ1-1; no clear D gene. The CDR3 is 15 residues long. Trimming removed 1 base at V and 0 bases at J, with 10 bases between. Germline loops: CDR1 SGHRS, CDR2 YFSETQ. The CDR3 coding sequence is TGCGCCAGCAGCTTGTCAAGCGGTTTGAACACTGAAGCTTTCTTT. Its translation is CASSLSSGLNTEAFF.

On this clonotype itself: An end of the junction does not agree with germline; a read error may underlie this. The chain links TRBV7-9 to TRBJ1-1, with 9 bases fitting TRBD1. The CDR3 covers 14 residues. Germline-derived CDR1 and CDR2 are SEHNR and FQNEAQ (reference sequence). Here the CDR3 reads CTSSDRGTGTEAFF. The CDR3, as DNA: TGTACCAGCAGCGACAGGGGGACGGGCACTGAAGCTTTCTTT.

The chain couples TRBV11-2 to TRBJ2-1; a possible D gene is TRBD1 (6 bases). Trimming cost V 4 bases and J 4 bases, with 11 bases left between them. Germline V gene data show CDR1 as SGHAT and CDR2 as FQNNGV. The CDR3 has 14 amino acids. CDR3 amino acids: CASSYSGQYNEQFF. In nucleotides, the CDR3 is TGTGCCAGCAGCTATTCGGGACAATACAATGAGCAGTTCTTC.

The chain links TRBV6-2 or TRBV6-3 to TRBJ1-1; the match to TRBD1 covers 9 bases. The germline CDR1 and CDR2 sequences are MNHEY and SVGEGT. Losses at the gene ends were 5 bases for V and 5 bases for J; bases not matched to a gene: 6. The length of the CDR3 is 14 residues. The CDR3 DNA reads TGTGCCAGCAGTACCGGACAGGGGAGGACTGAAGCTTTCTTT. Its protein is CASSTGQGRTEAFF.

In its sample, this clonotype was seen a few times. This chain's CDR3 is CASSDRNSNQPQHF. As DNA, the CDR3 is TGTGCCAGCAGTGATCGGAATAGCAATCAGCCCCAGCATTTT. V usage is TRBV6-1 and J usage is TRBJ1-5; D remains ambiguous. Trimming left V 3 bases short and J 0 bases short, with 6 bases between. From germline, CDR1 is MNHNS and CDR2 SASEGT. The CDR3 extends over 14 amino acids.